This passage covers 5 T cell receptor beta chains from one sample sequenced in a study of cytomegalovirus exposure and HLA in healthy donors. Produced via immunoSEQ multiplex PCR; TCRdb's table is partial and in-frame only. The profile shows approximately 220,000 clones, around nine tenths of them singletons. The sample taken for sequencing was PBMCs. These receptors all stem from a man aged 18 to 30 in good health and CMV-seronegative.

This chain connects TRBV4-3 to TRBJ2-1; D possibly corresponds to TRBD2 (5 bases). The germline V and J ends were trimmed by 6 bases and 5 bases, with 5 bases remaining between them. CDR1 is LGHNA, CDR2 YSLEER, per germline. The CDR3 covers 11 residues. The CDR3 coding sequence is TGCGCCAGCAGGCGGGACAATGAGCAGTTCTTC. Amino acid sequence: CASRRDNEQFF.

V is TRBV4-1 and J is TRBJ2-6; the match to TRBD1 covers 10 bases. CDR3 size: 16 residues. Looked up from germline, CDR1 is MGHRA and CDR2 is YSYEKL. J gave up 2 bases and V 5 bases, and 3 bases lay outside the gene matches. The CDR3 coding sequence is TGCGCCAGCAGCGACAGGGGGCGTACTGGGGCCAACGTCCTGACTTTC. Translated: CASSDRGRTGANVLTF.

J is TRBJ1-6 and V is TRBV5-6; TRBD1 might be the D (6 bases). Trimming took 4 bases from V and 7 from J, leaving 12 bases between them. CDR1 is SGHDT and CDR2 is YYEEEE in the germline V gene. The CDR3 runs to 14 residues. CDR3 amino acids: CASSTWTANSPLHF. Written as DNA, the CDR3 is TGTGCCAGCAGCACGTGGACAGCAAATTCACCCCTCCACTTT.

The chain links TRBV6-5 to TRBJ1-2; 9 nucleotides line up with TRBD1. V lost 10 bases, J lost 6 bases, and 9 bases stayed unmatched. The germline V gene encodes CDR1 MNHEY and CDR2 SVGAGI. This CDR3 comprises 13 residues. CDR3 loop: CAINRDRENGYTF. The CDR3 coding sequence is TGTGCCATCAACCGGGACAGGGAAAATGGCTACACCTTC.

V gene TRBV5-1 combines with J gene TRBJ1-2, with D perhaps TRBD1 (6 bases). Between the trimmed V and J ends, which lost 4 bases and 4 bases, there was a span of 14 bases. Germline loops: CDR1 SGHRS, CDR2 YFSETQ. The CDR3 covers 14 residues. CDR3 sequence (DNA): TGCGCCAGCAGCCCTAGGACAGAAAGCTATGGCTACACCTTC. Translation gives CASSPRTESYGYTF. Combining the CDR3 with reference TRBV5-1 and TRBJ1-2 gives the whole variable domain KAGVTQTPRYLIKTRGQQVTLSCSPISGHRSVSWYQQTPGQGLQFLFEYFSETQRNKGNFPGRFSGRQFSNSRSEMNVSTLELGDSALYLCASSPRTESYGYTFGSGTRLTVV.